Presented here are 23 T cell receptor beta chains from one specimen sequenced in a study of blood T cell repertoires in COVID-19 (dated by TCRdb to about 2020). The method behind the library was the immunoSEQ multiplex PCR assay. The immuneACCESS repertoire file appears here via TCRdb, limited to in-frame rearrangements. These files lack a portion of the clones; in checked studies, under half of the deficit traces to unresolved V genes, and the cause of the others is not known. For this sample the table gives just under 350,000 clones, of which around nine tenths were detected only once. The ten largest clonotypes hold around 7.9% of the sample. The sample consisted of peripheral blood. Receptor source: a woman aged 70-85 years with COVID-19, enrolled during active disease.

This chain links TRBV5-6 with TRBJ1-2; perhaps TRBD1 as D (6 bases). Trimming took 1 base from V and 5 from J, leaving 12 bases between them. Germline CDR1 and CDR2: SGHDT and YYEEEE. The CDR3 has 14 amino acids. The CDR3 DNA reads TGTGCCAGCAGCTTGCAGAGGGGGATTTATGGCTACACCTTC. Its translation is CASSLQRGIYGYTF. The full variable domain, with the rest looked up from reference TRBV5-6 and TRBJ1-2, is DAGVTQSPTHLIKTRGQQVTLRCSPKSGHDTVSWYQQALGQGPQFIFQYYEEEERQRGNFPDRFSGHQFPNYSSELNVNALLLGDSALYLCASSLQRGIYGYTFGSGTRLTVV.

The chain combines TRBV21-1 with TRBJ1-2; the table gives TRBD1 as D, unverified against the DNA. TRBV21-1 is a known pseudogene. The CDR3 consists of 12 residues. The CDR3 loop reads CATPVQNYGYTF. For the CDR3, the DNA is TGTGCCACCCCGGTACAGAACTATGGCTACACCTTC.

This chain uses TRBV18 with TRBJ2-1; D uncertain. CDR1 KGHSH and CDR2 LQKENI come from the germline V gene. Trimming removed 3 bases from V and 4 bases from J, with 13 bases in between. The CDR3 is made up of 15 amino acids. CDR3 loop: CASSPPGSQYNEQFF. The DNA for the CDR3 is TGTGCCAGCTCACCCCCTGGTTCACAGTACAATGAGCAGTTCTTC.

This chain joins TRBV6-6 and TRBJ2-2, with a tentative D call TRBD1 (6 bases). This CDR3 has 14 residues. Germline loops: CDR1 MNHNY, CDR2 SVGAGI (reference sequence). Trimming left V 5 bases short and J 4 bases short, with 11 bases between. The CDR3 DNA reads TGTGCCAGCAGTCGTACAGGGCCCACCGGGGAGCTGTTTTTT. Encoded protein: CASSRTGPTGELFF.

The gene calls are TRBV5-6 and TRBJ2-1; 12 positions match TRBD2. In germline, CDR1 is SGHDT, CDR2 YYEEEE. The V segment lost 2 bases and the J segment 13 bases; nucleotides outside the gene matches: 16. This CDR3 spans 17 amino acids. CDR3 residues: CASSFVFLTSGGPGQFF. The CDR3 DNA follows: TGTGCCAGCAGCTTTGTCTTTCTGACTAGCGGGGGCCCGGGACAGTTCTTC.

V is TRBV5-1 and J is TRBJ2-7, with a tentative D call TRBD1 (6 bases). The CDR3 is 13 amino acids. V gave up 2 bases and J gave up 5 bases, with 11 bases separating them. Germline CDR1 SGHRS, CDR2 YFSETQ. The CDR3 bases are TGCGCCAGCAGCTTACGACAGGACGACGAGCAGTACTTC. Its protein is CASSLRQDDEQYF.

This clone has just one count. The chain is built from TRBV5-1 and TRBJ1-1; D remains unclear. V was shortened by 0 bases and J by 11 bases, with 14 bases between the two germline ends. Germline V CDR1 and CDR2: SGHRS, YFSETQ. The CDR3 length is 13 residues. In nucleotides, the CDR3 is TGCGCCAGCAGCTTGGAGGTCGGGGAGGTGGCTTTCTTT. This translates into CASSLEVGEVAFF.

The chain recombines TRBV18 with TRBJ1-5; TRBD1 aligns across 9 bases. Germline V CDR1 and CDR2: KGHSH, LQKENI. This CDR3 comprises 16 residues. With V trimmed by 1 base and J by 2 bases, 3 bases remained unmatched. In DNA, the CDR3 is TGTGCCAGCTCACCACGGACAGGGGATGGCAATCAGCCCCAGCATTTT. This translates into CASSPRTGDGNQPQHF.

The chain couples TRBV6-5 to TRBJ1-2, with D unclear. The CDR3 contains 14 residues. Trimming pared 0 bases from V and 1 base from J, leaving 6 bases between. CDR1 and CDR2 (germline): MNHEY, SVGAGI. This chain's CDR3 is CASSYSNSNYGYTF. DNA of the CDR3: TGTGCCAGCAGTTACTCGAACAGTAACTATGGCTACACCTTC.

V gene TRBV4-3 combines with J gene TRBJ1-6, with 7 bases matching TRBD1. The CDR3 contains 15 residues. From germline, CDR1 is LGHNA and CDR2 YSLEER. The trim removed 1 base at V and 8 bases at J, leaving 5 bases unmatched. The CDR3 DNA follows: TGCGCCAGCAGCCAAGTAAGGACAGGTCATTCACCCCTCCACTTT. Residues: CASSQVRTGHSPLHF.

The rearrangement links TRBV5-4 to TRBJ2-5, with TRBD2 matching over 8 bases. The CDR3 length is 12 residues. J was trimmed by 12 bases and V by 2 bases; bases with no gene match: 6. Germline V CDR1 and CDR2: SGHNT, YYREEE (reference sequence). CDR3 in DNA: TGTGCCAGCAGCTTAGACAGGCGGGGGGAGTACTTC. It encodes CASSLDRRGEYF.

CDR3 nucleotide sequence: TGTGCCAGTAGTATAGTGATAGGGGTCAACGAAAAACTGTTTTTT. Encoded protein: CASSIVIGVNEKLFF. The gene calls are TRBV19 and TRBJ1-4; a weak D match, TRBD1 (5 bases). The CDR3 contains 15 residues. Germline-derived CDR1 and CDR2 are LNHDA and SQIVND (reference sequence). V lost 1 base and J lost 8, with 14 bases in between.

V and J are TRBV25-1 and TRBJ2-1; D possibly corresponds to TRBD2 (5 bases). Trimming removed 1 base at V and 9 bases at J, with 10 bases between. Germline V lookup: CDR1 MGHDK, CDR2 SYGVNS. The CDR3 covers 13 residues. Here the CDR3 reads CASSEFWESEQFF. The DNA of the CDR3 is TGTGCCAGCAGTGAATTCTGGGAGAGTGAGCAGTTCTTC.

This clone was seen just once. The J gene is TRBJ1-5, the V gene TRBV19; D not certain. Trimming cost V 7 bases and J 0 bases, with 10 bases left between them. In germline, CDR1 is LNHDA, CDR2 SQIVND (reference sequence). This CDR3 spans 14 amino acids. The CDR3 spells CASKTGNSNQPQHF. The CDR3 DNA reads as TGTGCCAGTAAGACGGGGAATAGCAATCAGCCCCAGCATTTT.

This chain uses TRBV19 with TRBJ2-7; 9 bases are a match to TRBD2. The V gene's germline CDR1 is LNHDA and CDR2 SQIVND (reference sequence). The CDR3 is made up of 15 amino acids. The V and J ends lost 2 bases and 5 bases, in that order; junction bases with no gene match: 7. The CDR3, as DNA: TGTGCCAGTAGTATATCGGCGGGGGGGCCCGACGAGCAGTACTTC. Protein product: CASSISAGGPDEQYF.

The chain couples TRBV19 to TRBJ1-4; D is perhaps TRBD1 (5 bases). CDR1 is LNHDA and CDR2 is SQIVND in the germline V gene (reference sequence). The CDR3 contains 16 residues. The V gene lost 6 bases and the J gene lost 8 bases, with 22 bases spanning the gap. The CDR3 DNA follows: TGTGCCAGTAGCCCCTTGTGGGGGGATTCACAGGAAAAACTGTTTTTT. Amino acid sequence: CASSPLWGDSQEKLFF.

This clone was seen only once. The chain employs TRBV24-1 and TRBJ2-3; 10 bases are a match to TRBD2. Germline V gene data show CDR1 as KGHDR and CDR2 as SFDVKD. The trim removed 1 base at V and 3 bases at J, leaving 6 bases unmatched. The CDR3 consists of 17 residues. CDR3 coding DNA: TGTGCCACCAGTGATTTAGCGGGGGGGCCGGAGACAGATACGCAGTATTTT. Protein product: CATSDLAGGPETDTQYF.

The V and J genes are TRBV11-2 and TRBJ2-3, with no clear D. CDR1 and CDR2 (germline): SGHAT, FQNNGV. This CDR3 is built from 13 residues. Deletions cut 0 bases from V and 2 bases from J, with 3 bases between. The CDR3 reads CASSLDLTDTQYF. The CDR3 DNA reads TGTGCCAGCAGCTTAGACCTCACAGATACGCAGTATTTT.

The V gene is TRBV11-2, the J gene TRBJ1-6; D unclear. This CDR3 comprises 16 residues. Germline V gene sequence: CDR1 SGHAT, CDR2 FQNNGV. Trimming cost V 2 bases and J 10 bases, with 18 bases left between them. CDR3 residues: CASSLYMGREESPLHF. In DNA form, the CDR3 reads TGTGCCAGCAGCTTATATATGGGGAGGGAGGAATCACCCCTCCACTTT.

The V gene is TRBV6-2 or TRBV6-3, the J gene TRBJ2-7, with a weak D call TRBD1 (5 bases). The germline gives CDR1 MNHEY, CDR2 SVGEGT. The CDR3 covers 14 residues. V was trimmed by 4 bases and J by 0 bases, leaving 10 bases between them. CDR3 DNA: TGTGCCAGCAGTTTCAGGGCCAGCTCCTACGAGCAGTACTTC. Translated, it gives CASSFRASSYEQYF.

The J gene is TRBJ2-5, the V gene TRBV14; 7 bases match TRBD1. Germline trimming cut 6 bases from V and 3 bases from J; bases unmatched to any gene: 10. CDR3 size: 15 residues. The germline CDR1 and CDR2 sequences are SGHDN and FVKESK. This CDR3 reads CASRHTGDTEETQYF. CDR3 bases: TGTGCCAGCAGACACACAGGGGATACCGAAGAGACCCAGTACTTC.

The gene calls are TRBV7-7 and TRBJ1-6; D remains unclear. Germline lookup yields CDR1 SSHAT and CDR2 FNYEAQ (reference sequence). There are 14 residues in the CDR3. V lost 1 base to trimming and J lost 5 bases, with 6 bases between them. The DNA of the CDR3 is TGTGCCAGCAGCTTAGAAGGAGATAATTCACCCCTCCACTTT. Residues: CASSLEGDNSPLHF.

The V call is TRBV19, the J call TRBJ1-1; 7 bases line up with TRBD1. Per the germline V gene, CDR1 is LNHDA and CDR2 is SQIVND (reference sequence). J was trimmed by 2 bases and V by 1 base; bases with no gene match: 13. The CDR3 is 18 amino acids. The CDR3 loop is CASSIALPRTGENTEAFF. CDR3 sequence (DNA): TGTGCCAGTAGTATAGCTCTCCCCCGAACAGGGGAAAACACTGAAGCTTTCTTT.